This TCR beta chain comes out of a study of T-cell memory formation after mild COVID-19. UMIs and sample barcodes were carried by the TCR alpha and TCR beta cDNA libraries that 5'RACE produced using constant-segment primers. TCRdb re-analysed the 5' RACE reads in MiXCR, keeping a single row per CDR3 protein. The data hold about 390,000 distinct CDR3 sequences, with about 17% observed a single time. After removal of 6 bases from V and 8 bases from J, the junction contained 10 bases not matched to a gene. The CDR3 spans 14 residues. The J gene is TRBJ1-5, the V gene TRBV12-3 or TRBV12-4, with TRBD1 matching over 7 bases. What was sequenced was PBMCs or a T cell subset sorted from them (not recorded which). The receptor was derived from a man younger than 35 who had mild COVID-19 (a few samples of this study predate the infection). Cell type and time point are not known. In nucleotides, the CDR3 is TGTGCCAGCAGCCCTGGACAGGCCCGCGAGCCCCAGCATTTT. Its protein is CASSPGQAREPQHF.